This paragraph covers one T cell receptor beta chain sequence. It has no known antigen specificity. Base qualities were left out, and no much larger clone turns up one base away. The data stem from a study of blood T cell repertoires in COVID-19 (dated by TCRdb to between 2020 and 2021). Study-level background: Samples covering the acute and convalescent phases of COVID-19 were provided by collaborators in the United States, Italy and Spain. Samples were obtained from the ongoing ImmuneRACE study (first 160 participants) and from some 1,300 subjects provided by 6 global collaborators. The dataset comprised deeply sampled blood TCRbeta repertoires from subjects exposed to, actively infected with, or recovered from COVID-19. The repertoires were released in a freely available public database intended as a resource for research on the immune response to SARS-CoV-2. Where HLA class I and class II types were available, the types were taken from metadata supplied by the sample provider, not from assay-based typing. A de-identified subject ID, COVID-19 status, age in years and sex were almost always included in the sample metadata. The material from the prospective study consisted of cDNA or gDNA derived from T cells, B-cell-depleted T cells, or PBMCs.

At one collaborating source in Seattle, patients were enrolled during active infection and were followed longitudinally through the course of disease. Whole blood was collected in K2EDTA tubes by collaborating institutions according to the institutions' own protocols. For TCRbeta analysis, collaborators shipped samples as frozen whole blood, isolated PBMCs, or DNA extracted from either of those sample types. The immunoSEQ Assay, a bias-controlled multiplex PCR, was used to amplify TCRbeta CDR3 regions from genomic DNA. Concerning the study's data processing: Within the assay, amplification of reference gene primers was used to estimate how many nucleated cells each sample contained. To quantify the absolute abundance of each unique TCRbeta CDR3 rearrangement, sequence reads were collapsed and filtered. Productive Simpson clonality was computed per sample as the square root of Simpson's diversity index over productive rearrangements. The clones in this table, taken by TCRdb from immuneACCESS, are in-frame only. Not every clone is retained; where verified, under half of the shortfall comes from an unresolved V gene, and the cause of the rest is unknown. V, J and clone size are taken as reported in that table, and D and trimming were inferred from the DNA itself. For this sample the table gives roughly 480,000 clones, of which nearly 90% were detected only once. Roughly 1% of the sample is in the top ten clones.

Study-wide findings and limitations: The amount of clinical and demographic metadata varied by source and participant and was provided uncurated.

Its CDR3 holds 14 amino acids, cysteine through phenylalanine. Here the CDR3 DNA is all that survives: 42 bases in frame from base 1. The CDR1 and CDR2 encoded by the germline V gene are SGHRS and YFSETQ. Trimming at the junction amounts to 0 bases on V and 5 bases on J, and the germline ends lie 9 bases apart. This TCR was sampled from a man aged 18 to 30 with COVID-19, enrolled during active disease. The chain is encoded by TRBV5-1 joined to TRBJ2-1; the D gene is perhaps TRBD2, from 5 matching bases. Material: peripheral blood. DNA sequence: TGCGCCAGCAGCTTGGCGCCCGGGAACAATGAGCAGTTCTTC. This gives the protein CASSLAPGNNEQFF. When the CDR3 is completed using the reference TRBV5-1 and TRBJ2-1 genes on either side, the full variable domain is KAGVTQTPRYLIKTRGQQVTLSCSPISGHRSVSWYQQTPGQGLQFLFEYFSETQRNKGNFPGRFSGRQFSNSRSEMNVSTLELGDSALYLCASSLAPGNNEQFFGPGTRLTVL.